These 9 T cell receptor beta chains were all obtained from the same sample, sequenced in a study of regulatory T cells in long-lasting Graves disease. Arm-PCR of CDR3 regions and iRepertoire HTBI primers were used to build TCR beta libraries. TCRdb called the multiplex PCR reads again in MiXCR, with one record for every CDR3 protein. The sample records about 430,000 distinct CDR3 sequences, about 15% being singletons. The time point denotes: newly diagnosed GD, antithyroid drugs for less than 3 months. After RNA was extracted from PBMCs, the TCR library was made from it. The same data also went into a second study, on T cells in Graves' hyperthyroidism and ophthalmopathy.

The input for sequencing was peripheral blood mononuclear cells (PBMCs), taken at new diagnosis, from a patient treated with antithyroid drugs. These TCRs come from a woman aged 40 to 49 with Graves disease.

This clonotype was recorded many times. CDR3 coding DNA: TGTGCCAGCAGCTCCCGTTTAGGGGGGGACTATGGCTACACCTTC. Residues: CASSSRLGGDYGYTF. The chain has TRBV7-9 and TRBJ1-2, with D possibly being TRBD1 (6 bases). Per the germline V gene, CDR1 is SEHNR and CDR2 is FQNEAQ (reference sequence). This CDR3 has 15 residues. V lost 4 bases to trimming and J lost 3 bases, with 15 bases between them.

At least ten counts were recorded for this clonotype. The V call is TRBV28, the J call TRBJ2-1, with D hard to call. V lost 2 bases, J lost 10 bases, and 6 bases lay in between. Germline V gene lookup returns CDR1 MDHEN and CDR2 SYDVKM. The CDR3 runs to 11 residues. As DNA, the CDR3 is TGTGCCAGCAGTTTAGATGAGGAGCAGTTCTTC. Residues: CASSLDEEQFF.

This clonotype has at least ten counts. The V and J genes are TRBV18 and TRBJ2-1, with D hard to call. V was shortened by 3 bases and J by 8 bases, with 14 bases between the two germline ends. The CDR3 spans 14 residues. The germline V gene has CDR1 KGHSH and CDR2 LQKENI. CDR3 amino acids: CASSPYHAIDEQFF. CDR3 sequence (DNA): TGTGCCAGCTCACCCTATCATGCGATTGATGAGCAGTTCTTC.

This clonotype was detected ten times or more. The rearrangement uses TRBV3-1 and TRBJ1-2; 9 bases line up with TRBD1. Losses at the gene ends were 3 bases for V and 6 bases for J; bases not matched to a gene: 5. Germline values: CDR1 LGHDT, CDR2 YNNKEL (reference sequence). This CDR3 is 14 amino acids long. The CDR3 nucleotides are TGTGCCAGCAGCCAGAGGGACAGGGACAATGGCTACACCTTC. Translating it yields CASSQRDRDNGYTF.

This clonotype occurred many times. The chain combines TRBV12-3 or TRBV12-4 with TRBJ2-1, with D unclear. V shed 6 bases and J shed 7 bases, with 7 bases lying between them. The CDR3 is 11 residues long. DNA of the CDR3: TGTGCCAGCAGGACCTTGAATGAGCAGTTCTTC. Protein: CASRTLNEQFF.

This clonotype was observed many times. This chain links TRBV10-3 with TRBJ2-7, with D perhaps being TRBD1 or TRBD2 (5 bases each). From germline, CDR1 is ENHRY and CDR2 SYGVKD. The V and J ends lost 5 bases and 0 bases respectively, with 11 bases between them. This CDR3 has 14 amino acids. The CDR3 protein is CAISTEGSSYEQYF. CDR3 DNA sequence: TGTGCCATCAGTACCGAGGGGAGCTCCTACGAGCAGTACTTC.

Many counts were recorded for this clonotype. The chain employs TRBV28 and TRBJ2-5; unclear D gene. The CDR3 has 14 amino acids. Germline V CDR1 and CDR2: MDHEN, SYDVKM. Trimming stripped 4 bases from V and 1 base from J, with 10 bases between. The DNA of the CDR3 is TGTGCCAGCAGTTCCCGGTGGGGCCAAGAGACCCAGTACTTC. Protein product: CASSSRWGQETQYF.

With regard to this clonotype: The limits of the CDR3 on the DNA are not certain, so only TCRdb's listed CDR3 is given. The J gene is TRBJ1-2, the V gene TRBV2. From germline, CDR1 is SNHLY and CDR2 FYNNEI. The CDR3 region is 14 residues in length, termini included. The CDR3 protein is CAASPSRTHYGCTF.

This clonotype has just a few counts. The chain recombines TRBV20-1 with TRBJ2-3, with 12 nucleotides matching TRBD2. Germline lookup yields CDR1 DFQATT and CDR2 SNEGSKA (reference sequence). The CDR3 consists of 16 residues. J lost 2 bases, V lost 5 bases, and 8 bases had no gene match. The CDR3 loop is CSAPRTSGTLTDTQYF. CDR3 DNA: TGCAGTGCTCCTCGGACTAGCGGGACCCTCACAGATACGCAGTATTTT.